These T cell receptor beta chains were read from a single sample in a study of T cells after yellow fever vaccination. TCRdb passed the 5' RACE reads through MiXCR, listing each CDR3 protein once. In the table there are approximately 74,000 distinct CDR3 sequences, 5.5% to 7.5% of which are singletons. The starting material was CD4+ T cells sorted from PBMCs, obtained around 15 days after the first yellow fever vaccination. The receptors originated from a man between 18 and 29 years old who received the YFV17D yellow fever vaccine. The CDR3 runs from the conserved cysteine through the conserved F or W. A D gene is named only where the DNA matches it firmly. The size of a clone is reported for some rows only, either as once, few or many, or as a class for expanded clones.

>TRBV19|TRBJ2-2|.|many
TGTGCCAGTATGGGTCAGGGGCACACCGGGGAGCTGTTTTTT
CASMGQGHTGELFF
>TRBV28|TRBJ1-2|.|few
TGTGCCAGCAGCCAGACCGGCTACACCTTC
CASSQTGYTF
>TRBV18|TRBJ2-2|.|many
TGTGCCAGCTCACTAACCCGCGGGGAGCTGTTTTTT
CASSLTRGELFF
>TRBV6-1|TRBJ1-6|.|many
TGTGCCAGCAGTGAACAGGGGTCGTGGGCCCTCCACTTT
CASSEQGSWALHF
>TRBV6-5|TRBJ1-2|.|many
TGTGCCAGCAGTTACTCGCCAGGCAGCGCTGGGTATGGCTACACCTTC
CASSYSPGSAGYGYTF
>TRBV7-2|TRBJ2-1|.|many
TGTGCCAGCAGTTCACAGGGATCCGATGAGCAGTTCTTC
CASSSQGSDEQFF
>TRBV29-1|TRBJ1-4|TRBD1|many
TGCAGCGTCGGACAGGGGGCAGGTGAAAAACTGTTTTTT
CSVGQGAGEKLFF
>TRBV14|TRBJ1-2|TRBD1|few
TGTGCCAGCAGCCAAGAAGGGCGCAGGAGAGACAGGGGCGTCTATGGCTACACCTTC
CASSQEGRRRDRGVYGYTF
>TRBV7-2|TRBJ2-3|.|many
TGTGCCAGCAGCCGGAGGGGGCAGGGCTCAGATACGCAGTATTTT
CASSRRGQGSDTQYF
>TRBV20-1|TRBJ2-1|TRBD2|many
TGCAGTGCTAGAGATGTTCGGGGGGGCTTCTACAATGAGCAGTTCTTC
CSARDVRGGFYNEQFF
>TRBV15|TRBJ1-4|.|many
TGTGCCACCAGCAGAGATAGCCAGGGTTGGGAAAAACTGTTTTTT
CATSRDSQGWEKLFF
>TRBV20-1|TRBJ1-1|.|many
TGCAGTGCTAGAAGGTTCGGAAGAGGACAGAACACTGAAGCTTTCTTT
CSARRFGRGQNTEAFF
>TRBV29-1|TRBJ2-3|.|many
TGCGGCGGCCGCAGGGGCGTTGGAACAGATACGCAGTATTTT
CGGRRGVGTDTQYF
>TRBV5-5|TRBJ1-5|TRBD1|.
TGTGCCAGCAGCGGGGGGGGGACAGGGGTATTGTCCCAGCATTTT
CASSGGGTGVLSQHF
>TRBV6-2/TRBV6-3|TRBJ1-1|.|many
TGTGCCAGCAGTTGGAGTCAGGGTGGGGCCCAAACTGAAGCTTTCTTT
CASSWSQGGAQTEAFF
>TRBV6-1|TRBJ2-3|.|few
TGTGCCAGCAGCCGAACGTTTCAAGGTGGCACAGATACGCAGTATTTT
CASSRTFQGGTDTQYF
>TRBV2|TRBJ2-5|TRBD2|many
TGTGCCAGCAGTGAAGGGGGGGGACAAGAGACCCAGTACTTC
CASSEGGGQETQYF
>TRBV5-1|TRBJ2-5|TRBD1|many
TGCGCCAGCAGGGCCGGGACAGGGACTCAAGAGACCCAGTACTTC
CASRAGTGTQETQYF
>TRBV12-3/TRBV12-4|TRBJ2-1|.|many
TGTGCCAGCACTTTTGGGAATTCCGATGAGCAGTTCTTC
CASTFGNSDEQFF
>TRBV4-1|TRBJ1-6|.|many
TGCGCCAGCAGCCCCGCTCCCGGGATCTCCTATAATTCACCCCTCCACTTT
CASSPAPGISYNSPLHF
>TRBV12-3/TRBV12-4|TRBJ2-5|.|many
TGTGCCAGCAGCCAGTCCTTAGGAGAGACCCAGTACTTC
CASSQSLGETQYF
>TRBV9|TRBJ2-1|.|.
TGTGCCAGCAGCCTCCCTCTAGGGGGCTACAATGAGCAGTTCTTC
CASSLPLGGYNEQFF
>TRBV4-3|TRBJ2-2|.|many
TGCGCCAGCAGCCAAGAGGGGACCGCGAACACCGGGGAGCTGTTTTTT
CASSQEGTANTGELFF
>TRBV3-1|TRBJ2-7|TRBD1|many
TGTGCCAGCAGCCCATGGACAGGGGGCTTCGAGCAGTACTTC
CASSPWTGGFEQYF
>TRBV12-3/TRBV12-4|TRBJ2-5|.|many
TGTGCCAGCAGTTTGAGCCATCCCCGCCAAGAGACCCAGTACTTC
CASSLSHPRQETQYF
>TRBV12-5|TRBJ2-3|.|many
TGTGCTAGTGGTTTTAATCCAGATACGCAGTATTTT
CASGFNPDTQYF
>TRBV3-1|TRBJ1-6|.|many
TGTGCCAGCAGCCAAGAAACGACCTCCTATAATTCACCCCTCCACTTT
CASSQETTSYNSPLHF